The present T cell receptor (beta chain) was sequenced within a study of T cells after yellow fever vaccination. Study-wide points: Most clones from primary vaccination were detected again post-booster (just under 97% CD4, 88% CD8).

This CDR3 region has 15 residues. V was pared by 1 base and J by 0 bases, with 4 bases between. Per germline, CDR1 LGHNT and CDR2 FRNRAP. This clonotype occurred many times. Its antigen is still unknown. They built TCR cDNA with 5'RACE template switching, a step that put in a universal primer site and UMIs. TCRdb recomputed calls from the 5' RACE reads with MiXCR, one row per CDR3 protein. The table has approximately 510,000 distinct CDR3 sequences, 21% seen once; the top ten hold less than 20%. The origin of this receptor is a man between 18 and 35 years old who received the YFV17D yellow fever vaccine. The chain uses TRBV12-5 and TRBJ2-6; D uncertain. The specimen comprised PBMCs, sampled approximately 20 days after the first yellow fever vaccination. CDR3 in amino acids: CASGLGHSGANVLTF. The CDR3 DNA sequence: TGTGCTAGTGGTTTGGGACACTCTGGGGCCAACGTCCTGACTTTC.